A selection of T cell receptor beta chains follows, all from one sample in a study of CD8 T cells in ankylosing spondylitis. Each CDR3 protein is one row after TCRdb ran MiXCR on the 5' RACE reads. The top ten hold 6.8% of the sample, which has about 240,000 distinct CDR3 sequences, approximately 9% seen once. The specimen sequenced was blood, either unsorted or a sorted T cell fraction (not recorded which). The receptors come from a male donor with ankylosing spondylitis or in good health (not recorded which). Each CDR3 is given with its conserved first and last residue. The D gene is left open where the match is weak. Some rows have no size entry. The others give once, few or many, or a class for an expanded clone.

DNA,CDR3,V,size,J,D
TGTGCCAGCAGCCAAGATCCTGGGGGAAGAGAGACCCAGTACTTC,CASSQDPGGRETQYF,TRBV14,few,TRBJ2-5,NA
TGTGCCAGTAATTCAGGGAGGGGCCAGCCCCAGCATTTT,CASNSGRGQPQHF,TRBV19,NA,TRBJ1-5,NA
TGCGCCAGCAGCCAAGTGGGACCCAGCGGTGAAGCTTTCTTT,CASSQVGPSGEAFF,TRBV4-1,few,TRBJ1-1,NA
TGTGCCAGCAGCCAAGCCCCCCCTACGGGACTAGCTTGTATAACCGGGGAGCTGTTTTTT,CASSQAPPTGLACITGELFF,TRBV3-1,many,TRBJ2-2,TRBD2
TGTGCCAGCAGCCCTCTACCGGGTATGCGGACTGAAGCTTTCTTT,CASSPLPGMRTEAFF,TRBV14,many,TRBJ1-1,NA
TGCGCCAGCAGCTCTTGGTTGGGAAACTATGGCTACACCTTC,CASSSWLGNYGYTF,TRBV5-1,many,TRBJ1-2,NA
TGCAGTGCTAGAGAAACGGCTGTTGCTTACGAGCAGTACTTC,CSARETAVAYEQYF,TRBV20-1,many,TRBJ2-7,NA
TGTGCCATCAGTCAAACTCAGGCCTCGGGGACGGTTGAGCAGTTCTTC,CAISQTQASGTVEQFF,TRBV10-3,many,TRBJ2-1,NA
TGCAGTGCTAGAGATCCCGTCACTAGCGGGAGGGCCCCCGGGGAGCTGTTTTTT,CSARDPVTSGRAPGELFF,TRBV20-1,many,TRBJ2-2,TRBD2
TGTGCCAGCAGCGGGGGGAGCGCGTACCAAGAGACCCAGTACTTC,CASSGGSAYQETQYF,TRBV12-3/TRBV12-4,many,TRBJ2-5,TRBD2
TGTGCCAGCAGCTTAAGATGGACTAGCGGGGACGAGCAGTACTTC,CASSLRWTSGDEQYF,TRBV7-8,few,TRBJ2-7,TRBD2
TGTGCCAGCAACCGGGACAGGGACTCCTATAATTCACCCCTCCACTTT,CASNRDRDSYNSPLHF,TRBV21-1,many,TRBJ1-6,NA
TGTGCCAGCAGCTTAGGGGGGCCATCTTACAGGGGAGGGAACACTGAAGCTTTCTTT,CASSLGGPSYRGGNTEAFF,TRBV11-2,NA,TRBJ1-1,TRBD1
TGTGCCAGCAGCCACGGGACAGGGGACTACGAGCAGTACTTC,CASSHGTGDYEQYF,TRBV7-2,few,TRBJ2-7,TRBD1
TGTGCCAGCAGTCTTCCAGGACAGGGATGGTACCAAGAGACCCAGTACTTC,CASSLPGQGWYQETQYF,TRBV25-1,many,TRBJ2-5,TRBD1
TGTGCCAGCAGTTCCAGACAGGCCCGGGAGACCCAGTACTTC,CASSSRQARETQYF,TRBV6-5,NA,TRBJ2-5,NA
TGCAGTGCTTCAAGGGGGGAGACCCAAGAGACCCAGTACTTC,CSASRGETQETQYF,TRBV20-1,many,TRBJ2-5,NA
TGTGCCAGCAGCTCCAACTACAGGGTGGAGAACACTGAAGCTTTCTTT,CASSSNYRVENTEAFF,TRBV5-6,many,TRBJ1-1,NA
TGTGCCACCAGTAGGGCAGGCGGGTACACCGGGGAGCTGTTTTTT,CATSRAGGYTGELFF,TRBV24-1,many,TRBJ2-2,NA
TGCGCCAGCAGCCAAGATTTAAGCAGAAACACCATATATTTT,CASSQDLSRNTIYF,TRBV4-3,NA,TRBJ1-3,NA
TGTGCCAGCAGCTCAGGGACAGGGGGGAACACTGAAGCTTTCTTT,CASSSGTGGNTEAFF,TRBV7-9,many,TRBJ1-1,TRBD1
TGTGCCAGCAGTTACTCGATCGGGGGTCCTAGCGGGGATGAAGATACGCAGTATTTT,CASSYSIGGPSGDEDTQYF,TRBV6-5,many,TRBJ2-3,TRBD2
TGTGCCAGCAGTCCTTGGACAGGGATACACGAGCAGTACTTC,CASSPWTGIHEQYF,TRBV12-3/TRBV12-4,many,TRBJ2-7,TRBD1
TGTGCCAGTAGTCAAACCTTAAGGGGACAATTTGAAAAACTGTTTTTT,CASSQTLRGQFEKLFF,TRBV19,many,TRBJ1-4,NA
TGCAGTGCTAGCAGGGGGCGGGACACCGGGGAGCTGTTTTTT,CSASRGRDTGELFF,TRBV20-1,NA,TRBJ2-2,TRBD1
TGTGCCAGCAGCTTAGCCTCGGGACAGGGGAGTTCACCCCTCCACTTT,CASSLASGQGSSPLHF,TRBV7-2,NA,TRBJ1-6,TRBD1
TGTGCCAGCAGCTTAGGGGACAGGGGGCGCACAGATACGCAGTATTTT,CASSLGDRGRTDTQYF,TRBV7-9,few,TRBJ2-3,TRBD1
TGTGCCAGCAGCTTGGTAGTGAAAGGGACCTACGAGCAGTACTTC,CASSLVVKGTYEQYF,TRBV7-9,many,TRBJ2-7,NA
TGCGCCAGCACGTATAGCGGGCTCACAGATACGCAGTATTTT,CASTYSGLTDTQYF,TRBV10-2,many,TRBJ2-3,TRBD2
TGTGCTAGCAGCCTAACCAGGACCCCCCAAGAGACCCAGTACTTC,CASSLTRTPQETQYF,TRBV7-7,many,TRBJ2-5,NA
TGCGCCAGCAGCTTGGGGGGGGCACACAATGAGCAGTTCTTC,CASSLGGAHNEQFF,TRBV5-1,many,TRBJ2-1,NA
TGTGCCAGTACCGGGGAGGCCACTGAAGCTTTCTTT,CASTGEATEAFF,TRBV19,NA,TRBJ1-1,NA
TGCAGTGCTAGAGATCCGTTGGCGGGGGGCCGAGATACGCAGTATTTT,CSARDPLAGGRDTQYF,TRBV20-1,many,TRBJ2-3,TRBD2
TGTGCCAGTAGTCCCTCATTTCTATCCACGAACACTGAAGCTTTCTTT,CASSPSFLSTNTEAFF,TRBV19,many,TRBJ1-1,NA
TGTGCCAGCAGCTACGACAGGGTGAGCGAAGTTAACTATGGCTACACCTTC,CASSYDRVSEVNYGYTF,TRBV3-1,many,TRBJ1-2,TRBD1
TGTGCCAGCAGCCCAAGCGGGCCCTACACAGATACGCAGTATTTT,CASSPSGPYTDTQYF,TRBV7-8,few,TRBJ2-3,NA
TGTGCCAGCAAAAGGGCGGCTGGGGAGCTGTTTTTT,CASKRAAGELFF,TRBV12-3/TRBV12-4,few,TRBJ2-2,NA
TGTGCCAGCGGGTCTACCACTGGATCCTCTGGAAACACCATATATTTT,CASGSTTGSSGNTIYF,TRBV12-3/TRBV12-4,many,TRBJ1-3,NA
TGTGCCAGCAGGGGGACTAGCGGGAGGTCCGGGGAGCTGTTTTTT,CASRGTSGRSGELFF,TRBV12-3/TRBV12-4,many,TRBJ2-2,TRBD2
TGTGCCAGCAGCTTAATTCCCGTGAGCAGGGAAGCCTACGAGCAGTACTTC,CASSLIPVSREAYEQYF,TRBV7-3,many,TRBJ2-7,NA
TGTGCCAGCAGTTTATCGGCCCCAGCTTTCTTT,CASSLSAPAFF,TRBV12-3/TRBV12-4,many,TRBJ1-1,NA
TGCAGTGCGACGCCAGCGGGTGTCAGCCCTCATTACGAGCAGTACTTC,CSATPAGVSPHYEQYF,TRBV20-1,many,TRBJ2-7,NA
TGTGCTAGCAGCCTGGGACTAGCGGGGGGGATAGAGACCCAGTACTTC,CASSLGLAGGIETQYF,TRBV7-7,many,TRBJ2-5,TRBD2
TGTGCCAGCAGCTCATTTATCTACGAGCAGTACTTC,CASSSFIYEQYF,TRBV7-2,many,TRBJ2-7,NA
TGCAGCGTTGAAATAGCGGATCACACTAGCACAGATACGCAGTATTTT,CSVEIADHTSTDTQYF,TRBV29-1,many,TRBJ2-3,NA
TGTGCCAGCAGCCAAACCCGCTCCAGGGATCTGGGAACTGAAGCTTTCTTT,CASSQTRSRDLGTEAFF,TRBV4-2,few,TRBJ1-1,NA
TGTGCCAGTACTGGGACAGGCAACTATGGCTACACCTTC,CASTGTGNYGYTF,TRBV19,NA,TRBJ1-2,TRBD1
TGTGCCAGCAGCTTGAGTAGCGGGGGAGGTGGCGAGACCCAGTACTTC,CASSLSSGGGGETQYF,TRBV7-9,many,TRBJ2-5,TRBD2
TGTGCCAGCAGCTTCCTTGGGGCTAATGAAGAGACCCAGTACTTC,CASSFLGANEETQYF,TRBV5-6,many,TRBJ2-5,NA
TGTGCCACCAGCAGTAGGCTTCTTCGGACAGGGGATAATTCACCCCTCCACTTT,CATSSRLLRTGDNSPLHF,TRBV15,few,TRBJ1-6,TRBD1
TGTGCCAGCAGCTTATCCAAGAATGAAGCTTTCTTT,CASSLSKNEAFF,TRBV7-9,NA,TRBJ1-1,NA
TGCAGTACCTGGGACGGCTCCTACGAGCAGTACTTC,CSTWDGSYEQYF,TRBV20-1,many,TRBJ2-7,NA